This T cell receptor (beta chain) originates from a study of lymphopenia after photon versus proton radiotherapy (dated by TCRdb to between 2017 and 2020). Background for the entire study: The immunological effects of photon versus proton radiation therapy were compared in patients with gastrointestinal tumors who developed high-grade lymphopenia. A cohort of 20 patients with gastrointestinal tumors who received either photon or proton therapy and subsequently developed lymphopenia was included. The study was designed to characterize how the impact on the immune system differs between the two radiation modalities.

Libraries came from the immunoSEQ multiplex PCR assay. Deep sequencing of rearranged TCR beta loci, alongside multiparametric flow cytometry, was used to profile T cell repertoires. TCRdb limited this immuneACCESS table to in-frame rearrangements with V and J called. A share of clones is missing; checked studies link under half to unresolved V genes, and the rest is unexplained. The sample records about 20,000 clones, over 90% of which are singletons. Clones ranked in the top ten supply approximately 9.4% of the sample. Inclusive of the bounding cysteine and phenylalanine, the CDR3 is 16 residues long. Solely the CDR3 DNA is kept, with 48 bases framed from the first base. The germline V gene yields MDHEN for CDR1 and SYDVKM for CDR2. The V end gives up 7 bases and the J end 9 bases, leaving 14 bases in the junction not matched to a gene. Broad study findings and their caveats: During treatment, patients who received proton therapy stayed relatively stable, whereas patients who received photon therapy lost naive T cells and TCR diversity and gained effector/memory populations. The survival association was assessed only in patients who died, and the authors presented better survival with proton therapy as a possibility rather than a demonstrated result. After the lymphocyte count nadir, repertoires from photon-treated patients showed oligoclonal expansion, particularly of CD8+ Temra cells, and this expansion drove the decline in diversity. Among patients across the cohort who died, overall survival time showed an inverse correlation with a larger post-nadir drop in TCR diversity.

Turning to this clone: This receptor's antigen is unknown. No base-level quality is on record; no much larger clone is a single base apart.

Sequenced here: peripheral blood, sampled from a patient treated with proton-based radiotherapy. The origin of this receptor is a woman in her 70s with pancreatic cancer. Some clones in this sample may be carry-over from other donors' samples. This receptor chain uses TRBV28 and TRBJ2-1; 11 junctional bases match TRBD2. This receptor has the CDR3 CASTLSTSGVVGEQFF. The nucleotides are TGTGCCAGCACCCTGTCGACTAGCGGGGTCGTGGGTGAGCAGTTCTTC. Supplemented by the reference TRBV28 and TRBJ2-1 proteins around the CDR3, the complete variable domain is DVKVTQSSRYLVKRTGEKVFLECVQDMDHENMFWYRQDPGLGLRLIYFSYDVKMKEKGDIPEGYSVSREKKERFSLILESASTNQTSMYLCASTLSTSGVVGEQFFGPGTRLTVL.